This TCR beta chain emerged from a study of blood T cells in healthy people across ages. Then a second PCR, running roughly 7 to 11 cycles, was carried out with a sample-barcoded 5' primer and a J-beta primer mix. Each cDNA molecule received a tag from a template-switch adaptor that had 12 random nucleotides. TCRdb passed the 5' RACE reads through MiXCR, listing each CDR3 protein once. The top ten clones hold around 3% of a sample with around 800,000 distinct CDR3 sequences, under 30% of them seen once. Overall study findings and caveats: The percentage of naive T cells correlated strongly with TCR beta diversity. Older age went with lower TCR beta diversity per million T cells, in a roughly linear way.

The trim removed 0 bases at V and 1 base at J, leaving 8 bases unmatched. Germline lookup yields CDR1 SGHDN and CDR2 FVKESK. The CDR3 runs to 17 residues. The study recruited healthy Caucasian donors from Russia who were aged about 6 to 90. This clonotype was counted between two and nine times. Its antigen is undetermined. This sample was also put to use in a study of T cells of mothers and their children.

This receptor was obtained from a boy between 5 and 17 years old in good health. Input material: blood. The chain employs TRBV14 and TRBJ2-5, with TRBD1 identical over 7 bases. In DNA, the CDR3 is TGTGCCAGCAGCCAAGATACGAGCAGGGGGATCCAAGAGACCCAGTACTTC. Encoded protein: CASSQDTSRGIQETQYF.